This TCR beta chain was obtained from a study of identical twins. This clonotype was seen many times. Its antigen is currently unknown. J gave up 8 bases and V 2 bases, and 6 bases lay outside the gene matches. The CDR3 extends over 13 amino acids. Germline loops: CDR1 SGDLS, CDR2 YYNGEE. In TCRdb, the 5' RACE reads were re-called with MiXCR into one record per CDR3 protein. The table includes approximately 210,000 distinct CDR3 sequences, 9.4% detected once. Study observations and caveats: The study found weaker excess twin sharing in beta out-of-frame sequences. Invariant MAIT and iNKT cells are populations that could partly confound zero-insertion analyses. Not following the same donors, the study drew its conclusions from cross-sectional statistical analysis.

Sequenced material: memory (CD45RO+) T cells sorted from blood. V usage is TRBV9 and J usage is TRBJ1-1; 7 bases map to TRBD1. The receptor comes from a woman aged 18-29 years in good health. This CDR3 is CASSVNPTGEAFF. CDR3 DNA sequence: TGTGCCAGCAGCGTGAATCCGACAGGGGAAGCTTTCTTT.